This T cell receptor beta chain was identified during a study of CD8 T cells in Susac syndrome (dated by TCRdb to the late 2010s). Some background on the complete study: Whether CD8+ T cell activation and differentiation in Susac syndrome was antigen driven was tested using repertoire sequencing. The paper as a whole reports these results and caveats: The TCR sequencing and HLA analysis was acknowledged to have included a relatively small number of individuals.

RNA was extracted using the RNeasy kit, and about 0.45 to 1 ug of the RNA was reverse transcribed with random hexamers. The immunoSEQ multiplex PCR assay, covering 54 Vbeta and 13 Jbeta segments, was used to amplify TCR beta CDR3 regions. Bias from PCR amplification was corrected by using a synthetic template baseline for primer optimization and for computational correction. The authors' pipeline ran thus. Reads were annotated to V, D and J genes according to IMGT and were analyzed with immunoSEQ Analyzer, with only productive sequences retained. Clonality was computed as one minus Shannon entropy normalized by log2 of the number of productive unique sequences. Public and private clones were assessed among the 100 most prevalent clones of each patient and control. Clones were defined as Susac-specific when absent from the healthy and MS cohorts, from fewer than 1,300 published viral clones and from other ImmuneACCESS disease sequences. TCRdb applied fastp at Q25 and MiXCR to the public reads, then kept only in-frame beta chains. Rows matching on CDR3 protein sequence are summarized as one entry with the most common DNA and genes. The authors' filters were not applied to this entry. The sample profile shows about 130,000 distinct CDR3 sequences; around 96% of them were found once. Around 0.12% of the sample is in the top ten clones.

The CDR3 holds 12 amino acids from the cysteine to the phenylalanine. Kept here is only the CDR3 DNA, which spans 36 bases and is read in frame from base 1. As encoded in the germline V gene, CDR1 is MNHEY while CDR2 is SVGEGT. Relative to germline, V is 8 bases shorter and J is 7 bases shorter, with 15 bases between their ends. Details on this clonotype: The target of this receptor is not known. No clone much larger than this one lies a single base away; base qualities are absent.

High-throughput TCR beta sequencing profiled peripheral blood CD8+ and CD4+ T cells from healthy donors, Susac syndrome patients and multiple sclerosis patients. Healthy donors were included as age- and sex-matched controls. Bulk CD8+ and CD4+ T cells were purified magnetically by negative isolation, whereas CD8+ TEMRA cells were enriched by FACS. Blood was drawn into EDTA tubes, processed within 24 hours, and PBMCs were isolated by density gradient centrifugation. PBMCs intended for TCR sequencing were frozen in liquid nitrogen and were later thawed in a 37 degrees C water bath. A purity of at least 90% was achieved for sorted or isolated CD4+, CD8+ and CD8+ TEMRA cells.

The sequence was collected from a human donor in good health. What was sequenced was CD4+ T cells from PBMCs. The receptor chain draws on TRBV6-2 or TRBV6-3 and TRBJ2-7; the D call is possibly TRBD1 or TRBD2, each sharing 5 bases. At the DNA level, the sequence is TGTGCCAGCTCTCCGGGGCCCTGGGAGCAGTACTTC. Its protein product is CASSPGPWEQYF.